A single sample gave rise to the 22 T cell receptor beta chains below, sequenced in a study of blood T cell repertoires in COVID-19. Libraries were prepared by immunoSEQ multiplex PCR; TCRdb keeps only in-frame clonotypes and omits some of them. The table shows 150,000 or so clones, with about 87% occurring only once. The specimen sequenced was peripheral blood. These receptor sequences come from a man aged 55 to 70 with COVID-19, enrolled during active disease.

CDR3 coding DNA: TGTGCCAGCTCCGGGACAGGGGCCTACGAGCAGTACTTC. It is translated as CASSGTGAYEQYF. This chain connects TRBV7-8 to TRBJ2-7; 10 bases are a match to TRBD1. V trimming: 8 bases; J trimming: 2 bases; junction bases outside the gene matches: 3. The CDR3 covers 13 residues. Per the germline V gene, CDR1 is SGHVS and CDR2 is FQNEAQ.

This chain uses TRBV7-2 with TRBJ1-2; 7 bases are shared with TRBD1. Trimming at V came to 5 bases and at J to 8 bases, leaving 5 bases not matched to a gene. Germline V lookup: CDR1 SGHTA, CDR2 FQGNSA. The CDR3 runs to 12 residues. This CDR3 reads CASSPRTGGYTF. CDR3 nucleotides: TGTGCCAGCAGCCCCCGGACAGGCGGCTACACCTTC.

CDR3 sequence: CASSFSDRNYGYTF. DNA of the CDR3: TGTGCCAGCAGCTTCTCTGACAGGAACTATGGCTACACCTTC. V and J are TRBV7-8 and TRBJ1-2, with D maybe TRBD1 (6 bases). CDR3 size: 14 residues. V dropped 3 bases and J dropped 2 bases, with 10 bases sitting between them. Germline V gene lookup returns CDR1 SGHVS and CDR2 FQNEAQ.

This clone showed up just a few times. The chain carries TRBV18 and TRBJ2-2, with 7 bases identical to TRBD2. The V gene's germline CDR1 is KGHSH and CDR2 LQKENI. V lost 5 bases to trimming and J lost 1 base; unmatched junction nucleotides: 7. CDR3 length equals 16 residues. The CDR3 DNA is TGTGCCAGCTCAGCTCGGGAGCGGGAGAACACCGGGGAGCTGTTTTTT. Its protein is CASSARERENTGELFF.

This clone was recorded a few times. The rearrangement links TRBV4-3 to TRBJ1-1; TRBD1 agrees at 9 bases. CDR1 is LGHNA and CDR2 is YSLEER in the germline V gene. With 0 bases clipped from V and 2 bases from J, the junction kept 7 bases outside the gene matches. This CDR3 region has 17 residues. The CDR3 protein is CASSQDLSTGGNTEAFF. The CDR3 nucleotides are TGCGCCAGCAGCCAAGACCTCTCGACAGGGGGAAACACTGAAGCTTTCTTT.

This clone was seen ten or more times. The chain links TRBV4-1 to TRBJ1-6; possible D gene TRBD1, 6 bases. This CDR3 comprises 17 residues. CDR1 and CDR2 (germline): MGHRA, YSYEKL. V lost 2 bases, J lost 8 bases, and 19 bases lay in between. CDR3 sequence: CASSQTAIRGIHSPLHF. The CDR3 coding sequence is TGCGCCAGCAGCCAAACGGCGATCAGGGGTATTCATTCACCCCTCCACTTT.

This clone was counted only a few times. CDR3 region: CASSDGRGLTFLYGYTF. The CDR3 DNA reads as TGTGCCAGCAGTGATGGAAGGGGTCTGACCTTTCTATATGGCTACACCTTC. This chain connects TRBV2 to TRBJ1-2; a possible D gene is TRBD1 (5 bases). Germline V gives CDR1 SNHLY, CDR2 FYNNEI. The CDR3 contains 17 residues. V lost 3 bases and J lost 5, with 22 bases in between.

This clone was detected only once. This sequence joins TRBV7-9 and TRBJ2-5; D is unresolved. Germline CDR1 SEHNR, CDR2 FQNEAQ (reference sequence). The V and J ends lost 4 bases and 2 bases respectively, with 2 bases between them. This CDR3 spans 11 amino acids. The CDR3 nucleotides read TGTGCCAGCAGCTCACAAGAGACCCAGTACTTC. Translation gives CASSSQETQYF.

The chain combines TRBV27 with TRBJ2-7, with D possibly being TRBD1 (6 bases). Germline V CDR1 and CDR2: MNHEY, SMNVEV (reference sequence). V was trimmed by 6 bases and J by 6 bases, leaving 21 bases between them. CDR3 size: 15 residues. The CDR3 nucleotides are TGTGCCAGCAGGCGCTCGACAGGACAACCAGGCGAGCAGTACTTC. Protein sequence: CASRRSTGQPGEQYF.

The V gene is TRBV5-4, the J gene TRBJ2-5; D is undetermined. The V gene's germline CDR1 is SGHNT and CDR2 YYREEE (reference sequence). Trimming shortened V by 2 bases and J by 5 bases, and 10 bases separated the two germline ends. The CDR3 loop spans 13 amino acids. In DNA, the CDR3 is TGTGCCAGCAGCTTCCATGACGGGGAGACCCAGTACTTC. Protein product: CASSFHDGETQYF.

CDR3 loop: CASSVATGGRDTQYF. DNA of the CDR3: TGTGCCAGCAGCGTAGCGACAGGGGGGCGAGATACGCAGTATTTT. The chain joins TRBV9 to TRBJ2-3; 9 nucleotides align to TRBD1. The CDR3 sequence is 15 residues long. Germline CDR1 SGDLS, CDR2 YYNGEE. The ends lost 0 bases at V and 5 bases at J; junction bases unmatched: 4. Looking up the rest from reference TRBV9 and TRBJ2-3 gives the full variable domain: DSGVTQTPKHLITATGQRVTLRCSPRSGDLSVYWYQQSLDQGLQFLIQYYNGEERAKGNILERFSAQQFPDLHSELNLSSLELGDSALYFCASSVATGGRDTQYFGPGTRLTVL.

This chain connects TRBV7-2 to TRBJ2-7; maybe TRBD1 (5 bases). Germline V lookup: CDR1 SGHTA, CDR2 FQGNSA. The CDR3 is 16 residues long. Trimming pared 2 bases from V and 0 bases from J, leaving 14 bases between. The CDR3: CASSLSLGLVSYEQYF. In DNA, the CDR3 is TGTGCCAGCAGCTTATCATTGGGGCTAGTCTCCTACGAGCAGTACTTC.

This sequence joins TRBV19 and TRBJ1-2; TRBD1 is a possible D gene (5 bases). The germline V gene encodes CDR1 LNHDA and CDR2 SQIVND (reference sequence). This CDR3 comprises 14 residues. V was cut by 2 bases and J by 8 bases, with 15 bases left in between. The CDR3 DNA reads as TGTGCCAGTAGTATAAAGGGGCAGTTATACGGCTACACCTTC. This translates into CASSIKGQLYGYTF.

The genes are TRBV2 and TRBJ1-1; 7 bases match TRBD1. The germline gives CDR1 SNHLY, CDR2 FYNNEI. The CDR3 has 13 amino acids. V dropped 10 bases and J dropped 4; count of bases not matched to a gene: 9. This CDR3 is CAITGAVGTEAFF. The CDR3, as DNA: TGTGCCATCACAGGGGCCGTGGGCACTGAAGCTTTCTTT.

This rearrangement joins TRBV20-1 to TRBJ2-2; D not certain. This CDR3 region has 12 residues. The germline gives CDR1 DFQATT, CDR2 SNEGSKA (reference sequence). V was pared by 3 bases and J by 4 bases, with 6 bases between. CDR3 sequence (DNA): TGCAGTGCTAGTGCCTTCACCGGGGAGCTGTTTTTT. It specifies CSASAFTGELFF.

The CDR3 region is CASSQVGQSPLHF. The CDR3 coding sequence is TGTGCCAGCAGCCAAGTTGGACAGTCACCCCTCCACTTT. The genes are TRBV3-1 (or the pseudogene TRBV3-2) and TRBJ1-6, with D maybe TRBD1 (6 bases). V dropped 1 base and J dropped 10 bases, with 8 bases sitting between them. This CDR3 comprises 13 residues. Germline CDR1 is LGHDT and CDR2 is YNNKEL (reference sequence).

The J gene is TRBJ2-7, the V gene TRBV18, with 10 positions matching TRBD2. This CDR3 has 17 amino acids. Germline V CDR1 and CDR2: KGHSH, LQKENI. Germline trimming cut 4 bases from V and 0 bases from J; bases unmatched to any gene: 9. CDR3 protein: CASSRQEAGGSSYEQYF. In DNA, the CDR3 is TGTGCCAGCTCACGTCAGGAAGCGGGAGGGAGCTCCTACGAGCAGTACTTC.

The V gene is TRBV19, the J gene TRBJ1-2, with no clear D. The CDR3 extends over 14 amino acids. The germline V and J ends were trimmed by 5 bases and 0 bases, with 10 bases remaining between them. Germline V gives CDR1 LNHDA, CDR2 SQIVND (reference sequence). CDR3 nucleotide sequence: TGTGCCAGTAGTCCGGGGTCCACTAACTATGGCTACACCTTC. Translating it yields CASSPGSTNYGYTF.

V gene TRBV7-3 combines with J gene TRBJ2-3; 12 positions match TRBD2. The V gene end was trimmed by 5 bases and the J gene end by 5 bases; junction bases not matched to a gene: 11. Germline V gives CDR1 SGHTA, CDR2 FQGTGA. This CDR3 is 17 amino acids long. The CDR3 DNA follows: TGTGCCAGCAGCCCGAAGACTAGCGGGGGAGGGTTAGATACGCAGTATTTT. Its translation is CASSPKTSGGGLDTQYF.

The rearrangement links TRBV7-3 to TRBJ2-5; the match to TRBD1 covers 10 bases. The germline gives CDR1 SGHTA, CDR2 FQGTGA. The CDR3 has 16 amino acids. V lost 4 bases, J lost 7 bases, and 12 bases stayed unmatched. CDR3 nucleotide sequence: TGTGCCAGCAGCTCGACCCCCGGGACAGGGGTTTGGACCCAGTACTTC. Amino acids: CASSSTPGTGVWTQYF.

This chain links TRBV6-2 or TRBV6-3 with TRBJ1-1; no reliable D call. Trimming took 2 bases from V and 4 from J, leaving 8 bases between them. The CDR3 contains 13 residues. The germline gives CDR1 MNHEY, CDR2 SVGEGT. This CDR3 reads CASSYNGLTEAFF. The CDR3 DNA is TGTGCCAGCAGTTACAACGGACTCACTGAAGCTTTCTTT.

This clone appeared once. This rearrangement joins TRBV5-6 to TRBJ1-5; D not resolved. The CDR3 is 15 residues long. With 0 bases removed from V and 3 bases from J, the gap between germline ends came to 10 bases. Looked up from germline, CDR1 is SGHDT and CDR2 is YYEEEE. The CDR3, as DNA: TGTGCCAGCAGCTTGGGTTCGGGGTCCAATCAGCCCCAGCATTTT. This translates into CASSLGSGSNQPQHF.